The 17 T cell receptor beta chains listed next were all sequenced from one sample in a study of T cells in Graves' hyperthyroidism and ophthalmopathy. Amplified TCR beta CDR3 regions came from RNA transcripts. The TCR CDR3 first-round RT-PCR relied on the HTBI primer set. TCRdb used MiXCR to reprocess the multiplex PCR reads, holding one entry per CDR3 protein. This table holds 270,000 or so distinct CDR3 sequences, over 12% found once. Sequenced sample: blood. The receptors here all came from a woman in her fifties or sixties with Graves' hyperthyroidism that later progressed to Graves' ophthalmopathy.

There are many counts of this clonotype. V and J are TRBV20-1 and TRBJ2-1; D is possibly TRBD2 (6 bases). This CDR3 spans 13 amino acids. V dropped 2 bases and J dropped 2 bases, with 7 bases sitting between them. Per germline, CDR1 DFQATT and CDR2 SNEGSKA (reference sequence). The CDR3 DNA sequence: TGCAGTGCTAGAACGGGAGCCTACAATGAGCAGTTCTTC. Translation: CSARTGAYNEQFF.

The chain carries TRBV5-1 and TRBJ2-5; 10 bases match TRBD1. Germline CDR1 SGHRS, CDR2 YFSETQ. V lost 3 bases to trimming and J lost 0 bases; unmatched junction nucleotides: 5. The CDR3 runs 16 residues. CDR3 in amino acids: CASSSGQGTHQETQYF. DNA for the CDR3: TGCGCCAGCAGCTCGGGACAGGGGACCCACCAAGAGACCCAGTACTTC.

This clonotype appeared many times. V and J are TRBV20-1 and TRBJ2-6, with D maybe TRBD2 (5 bases). The CDR3 extends over 15 amino acids. V shed 4 bases and J shed 1 base, with 11 bases lying between them. Germline V gene sequence: CDR1 DFQATT, CDR2 SNEGSKA (reference sequence). CDR3 sequence reads: CSATVSGSGANVLTF. In nucleotides, the CDR3 is TGCAGTGCTACCGTCTCGGGGTCTGGGGCCAACGTCCTGACTTTC.

This clonotype has at least ten counts. The chain has TRBV18 and TRBJ2-1, with 11 bases fitting TRBD2. Germline V gene data show CDR1 as KGHSH and CDR2 as LQKENI. Unmatched junction bases numbered 8, after V lost 4 bases and J lost 6 bases. This CDR3 spans 16 amino acids. The CDR3 loop reads CASSLGAGTSGNEQFF. The CDR3 region has the DNA TGTGCCAGCTCACTAGGAGCCGGGACTAGCGGCAATGAGCAGTTCTTC.

The chain recombines TRBV6-2 or TRBV6-3 with TRBJ1-1; D gene uncertain. The CDR3 is 15 amino acids. The germline gives CDR1 MNHEY, CDR2 SVGEGT. V lost 3 bases and J lost 6, with 17 bases in between. The CDR3 sequence: CASSYPTERRAEAFF. For the CDR3, the DNA is TGTGCCAGCAGTTATCCAACAGAAAGAAGGGCTGAAGCTTTCTTT.

This clonotype was detected many times. The J gene is TRBJ1-2, the V gene TRBV7-9; the D is unclear. CDR1 and CDR2 (germline): SEHNR, FQNEAQ (reference sequence). V was shortened by 1 base and J by 6 bases, with 9 bases between the two germline ends. The CDR3 is made up of 13 amino acids. In DNA, the CDR3 is TGTGCCAGCAGCTTAGTCACAGTTGATGGCTACACCTTC. It codes for CASSLVTVDGYTF.

The gene calls are TRBV19 and TRBJ2-3; D may correspond to TRBD1 or TRBD2 (5 bases each). CDR1 is LNHDA and CDR2 is SQIVND in the germline V gene (reference sequence). Between the trimmed V and J ends, which lost 8 bases and 1 base, there was a span of 22 bases. This CDR3 is 17 amino acids long. CDR3 DNA: TGTGCCAGTCAACGTATCCACGGGGCGGGCCGCACAGATACGCAGTATTTT. Amino acid sequence: CASQRIHGAGRTDTQYF. The whole variable domain, filled in from reference TRBV19 and TRBJ2-3, reads DGGITQSPKYLFRKEGQNVTLSCEQNLNHDAMYWYRQDPGQGLRLIYYSQIVNDFQKGDIAEGYSVSREKKESFPLTVTSAQKNPTAFYLCASQRIHGAGRTDTQYFGPGTRLTVL.

This clonotype occurred many times. The chain combines TRBV12-5 with TRBJ2-5; unclear D gene. Trimming removed 3 bases at V and 0 bases at J, with 2 bases between. This CDR3 is 12 amino acids long. Germline CDR1 LGHNT, CDR2 FRNRAP. As DNA, the CDR3 is TGTGCTAGTGGTTTCAACCAAGAGACCCAGTACTTC. It is translated as CASGFNQETQYF.

This clonotype was counted ten times or more. The CDR3 sequence is CASSLYNRGNSPLHF. The CDR3 DNA is TGTGCCAGCAGTTTATATAACAGGGGAAATTCACCCCTCCACTTT. This chain links TRBV27 with TRBJ1-6; TRBD1 agrees at 7 bases. The CDR3 totals 15 residues. With V trimmed by 1 base and J by 7 bases, 4 bases remained unmatched. Germline V lookup: CDR1 MNHEY, CDR2 SMNVEV (reference sequence).

A remark on this clonotype: Possible read error: a much larger clone is one base away. The gene calls are TRBV19 and TRBJ2-2; no reliable D call. Germline V gene sequence: CDR1 LNHDA, CDR2 SQIVND (reference sequence). CDR3 length: 13 amino acids. Trimming took 6 bases from V and 10 from J, leaving 15 bases between them. CDR3 DNA: TGTGCCAGTAGCAACTCGAGGCGCGTGGAGCTGTTTTTT. Translating it yields CASSNSRRVELFF.

This chain uses TRBV19 with TRBJ2-1, with 10 nucleotides matching TRBD2. The germline V gene has CDR1 LNHDA and CDR2 SQIVND (reference sequence). CDR3 size: 14 residues. V dropped 7 bases and J dropped 7; count of bases not matched to a gene: 7. DNA of the CDR3: TGTGCCAGTACTTTAGCGGGAGGCTGGAATGAGCAGTTCTTC. Translated: CASTLAGGWNEQFF.

V and J are TRBV12-3 or TRBV12-4 and TRBJ1-5, with D hard to call. Trimming left V 6 bases short and J 9 bases short, with 9 bases between. There are 11 residues in the CDR3. CDR3 sequence reads: CASRQTGPQHF. The CDR3 bases are TGTGCCAGCAGACAAACTGGGCCCCAGCATTTT.

This clonotype has at least ten counts. The V gene is TRBV10-3, the J gene TRBJ2-7, with 9 positions matching TRBD1. J gave up 5 bases and V 4 bases, and 3 bases lay outside the gene matches. This CDR3 has 13 residues. Germline assignment: CDR1 ENHRY and CDR2 SYGVKD. CDR3: CAISAYRGHEQYF. The CDR3 DNA is TGTGCCATCAGTGCCTACAGGGGGCACGAGCAGTACTTC.

This chain uses TRBV4-2 with TRBJ2-1; 12 bases are shared with TRBD2. Germline values: CDR1 LGHNA, CDR2 YNFKEQ. The V segment lost 4 bases and the J segment 3 bases; nucleotides outside the gene matches: 13. The CDR3 covers 19 residues. CDR3 protein: CASSRLLRLAGDHYNEQFF. DNA for the CDR3: TGTGCCAGCAGCCGCCTACTGAGACTAGCGGGAGATCACTACAATGAGCAGTTCTTC.

In this sample, this clonotype turned up many times. This chain joins TRBV11-2 and TRBJ2-3; TRBD1 might be the D (5 bases). The germline V gene encodes CDR1 SGHAT and CDR2 FQNNGV. CDR3 length: 14 amino acids. V was clipped by 2 bases and J by 4 bases, with 10 bases between them. CDR3 bases: TGTGCCAGCAGCTTACGGCAGGGTGCAGATACGCAGTATTTT. Protein: CASSLRQGADTQYF. Looking up the rest from reference TRBV11-2 and TRBJ2-3 gives the full variable domain: EAGVAQSPRYKIIEKRQSVAFWCNPISGHATLYWYQQILGQGPKLLIQFQNNGVVDDSQLPKDRFSAERLKGVDSTLKIQPAKLEDSAVYLCASSLRQGADTQYFGPGTRLTVL.

This clonotype was found many times. In nucleotides, the CDR3 is TGTGCCAGCAGTTTACTTGGACTAGCGGGAGGAGGCCGAGAGACCCAGTACTTC. Its protein is CASSLLGLAGGGRETQYF. The J gene is TRBJ2-5, the V gene TRBV28, with 14 positions matching TRBD2. Trimming took 2 bases from V and 4 from J; bases not matched to a gene: 9. The germline CDR1 and CDR2 sequences are MDHEN and SYDVKM. The CDR3 runs 18 residues.

The table lists this clonotype with many counts. The chain couples TRBV6-1 to TRBJ2-1; D unclear. The CDR3 runs 13 residues. CDR1 is MNHNS and CDR2 is SASEGT in the germline V gene. V lost 10 bases and J lost 6, with 16 bases in between. CDR3 DNA: TGTGCCAACAGCGTTGTACGAATCAATGAGCAGTTCTTC. It encodes CANSVVRINEQFF.